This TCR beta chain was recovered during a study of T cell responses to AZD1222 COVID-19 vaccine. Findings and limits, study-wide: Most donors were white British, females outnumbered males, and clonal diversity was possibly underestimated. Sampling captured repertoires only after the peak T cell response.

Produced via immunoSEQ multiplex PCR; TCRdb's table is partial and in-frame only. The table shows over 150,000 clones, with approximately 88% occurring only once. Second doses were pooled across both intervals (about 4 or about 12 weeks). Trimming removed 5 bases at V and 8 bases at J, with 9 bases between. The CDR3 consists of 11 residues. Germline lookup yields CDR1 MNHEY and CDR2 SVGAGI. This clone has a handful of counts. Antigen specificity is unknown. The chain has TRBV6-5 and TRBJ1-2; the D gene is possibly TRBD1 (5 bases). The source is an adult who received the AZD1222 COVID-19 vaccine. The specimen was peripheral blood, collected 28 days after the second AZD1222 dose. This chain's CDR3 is CASSLWDGYTF. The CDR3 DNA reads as TGTGCCAGCAGTCTTTGGGACGGCTACACCTTC.